One sample yielded the 9 T cell receptor beta chains listed below, sequenced in a study of shared clonotypes between healthy human individuals. CD8 cells classed as naive were CD45RO-negative and positively selected for CCR7, excluding terminally differentiated effector memory CD45RA+ cells. Data came from immunoSEQ multiplex PCR; TCRdb stores just in-frame clones and leaves some out. The sample lists roughly 810,000 clones, 96% occurring once. The sequenced sample was naive CD8+ T cells sorted from blood. The receptors stem from a man aged 25 to 40 in good health.

This clone was counted a single time. V usage is TRBV27 and J usage is TRBJ2-1; the D gene is possibly TRBD2 (6 bases). Trimming pared 1 base from V and 11 bases from J, leaving 12 bases between. In germline, CDR1 is MNHEY, CDR2 SMNVEV (reference sequence). There are 13 residues in the CDR3. Here the CDR3 DNA reads TGTGCCAGCAGTTTATTAGGCGGGACCCAGCAGTTCTTC. Encoded protein: CASSLLGGTQQFF.

This chain uses TRBV6-6 with TRBJ2-2, with 11 bases identical to TRBD2. V lost 5 bases and J lost 6; bases outside the gene matches: 5. The germline V gene encodes CDR1 MNHNY and CDR2 SVGAGI (reference sequence). The CDR3 spans 15 residues. The CDR3 region has the DNA TGTGCCAGCAGTGATACTAGCGGGAGCGCCGGGGAGCTGTTTTTT. This sequence encodes CASSDTSGSAGELFF.

This chain uses TRBV7-9 with TRBJ2-7; 12 bases match TRBD2. V lost 5 bases and J lost 3; bases outside the gene matches: 2. The CDR3 contains 14 residues. The V gene's germline CDR1 is SEHNR and CDR2 FQNEAQ (reference sequence). The chain's CDR3 is CASSATSGGYEQYF. In nucleotides, the CDR3 is TGTGCCAGCAGCGCGACTAGCGGGGGCTACGAGCAGTACTTC.

This chain connects TRBV6-5 to TRBJ1-1; maybe TRBD1 (6 bases). CDR3 length: 14 residues. V shed 6 bases and J shed 10 bases, with 21 bases lying between them. Germline values: CDR1 MNHEY, CDR2 SVGAGI. This CDR3 is CASRTVPGDNSAFF. The CDR3 nucleotides read TGTGCCAGCAGAACCGTCCCGGGGGACAACTCAGCTTTCTTT.

The chain uses TRBV19 and TRBJ2-1; a weak D match, TRBD1 (5 bases). The CDR3 runs to 15 residues. V was pared by 4 bases and J by 0 bases, with 10 bases between. Germline CDR1 is LNHDA and CDR2 is SQIVND (reference sequence). CDR3 nucleotide sequence: TGTGCCAGTAGTACCGACAGAAGCTCCTACAATGAGCAGTTCTTC. Encoded protein: CASSTDRSSYNEQFF.

This clone was counted once. The rearrangement links TRBV13 to TRBJ2-1, with TRBD1 as a possible D gene (6 bases). The CDR3 extends over 13 amino acids. Germline lookup yields CDR1 PRHDT and CDR2 FYEKMQ (reference sequence). Trimming shortened V by 6 bases and J by 7 bases, and 13 bases separated the two germline ends. CDR3 nucleotides: TGTGCCAGCAGTTCAACCCAGGGGAATGAGCAGTTCTTC. Its translation is CASSSTQGNEQFF. The complete variable domain, with remaining parts taken from reference TRBV13 and TRBJ2-1, reads AAGVIQSPRHLIKEKRETATLKCYPIPRHDTVYWYQQGPGQDPQFLISFYEKMQSDKGSIPDRFSAQQFSDYHSELNMSSLELGDSALYFCASSSTQGNEQFFGPGTRLTVL.

The chain is built from TRBV29-1 and TRBJ1-1; a weak D match, TRBD1 (5 bases). CDR1 SQVTM and CDR2 ANQGSEA come from the germline V gene. V shed 5 bases and J shed 1 base, with 11 bases lying between them. CDR3 length: 13 residues. CDR3 loop: CSVTGTTNTEAFF. Written as DNA, the CDR3 is TGCAGCGTTACCGGGACGACGAACACTGAAGCTTTCTTT.

The chain employs TRBV28 and TRBJ1-5; D gene uncertain. The CDR3 contains 13 residues. Per the germline V gene, CDR1 is MDHEN and CDR2 is SYDVKM. V dropped 7 bases and J dropped 6 bases, with 13 bases sitting between them. The CDR3 DNA sequence: TGTGCCAGCAATACCCCCGTGGGTCAGCCCCAGCATTTT. Protein sequence: CASNTPVGQPQHF.

In DNA form, the CDR3 reads TGTGCCAGCAGCTGGACAGGGGACGCCCAGTACTTC. Translating gives CASSWTGDAQYF. This chain joins TRBV7-9 and TRBJ2-5; 9 bases are shared with TRBD1. V lost 4 bases and J lost 9; bases outside the gene matches: 3. This CDR3 comprises 12 residues. Germline values: CDR1 SEHNR, CDR2 FQNEAQ (reference sequence).